Listed here is a single T cell receptor (beta chain). What antigen it recognizes has not been identified. No much larger clone is present one base from it, and per-base qualities are unavailable. TCRbeta CDR3 regions were amplified from genomic DNA using the immunoSEQ Assay, a bias-controlled multiplex PCR. The published analysis was carried out like this. The number of nucleated cells in each sample was estimated from the amplification of reference gene primers within the assay. To quantify the absolute abundance of each unique TCRbeta CDR3 rearrangement, sequence reads were collapsed and filtered. For each sample, productive Simpson clonality was calculated as the square root of Simpson's diversity index over productive rearrangements. TCRdb provides this immuneACCESS table in a form limited to in-frame rearrangements. Some clones are lacking; in checked studies, under half of them reflect an unresolved V gene, and why the rest are absent is not known. Clone size and the V and J calls come from that table; the DNA yielded D and trimming. The sample data list approximately 270,000 clones, and approximately 90% of these were observed just once. Roughly 3.9% of the sample comes from the top ten.

In the prospective study, participants were about 18 to 89 years old, resided in approximately 22 geographic areas of the United States, and were enrolled through a virtual design. In the prospective study, participants were assigned to cohorts based on the clinical history participants reported in a screening survey and a study questionnaire. Each participant in the prospective study had whole blood, serum and a nasopharyngeal or oropharyngeal swab collected by mobile phlebotomists. Over a roughly 2-month period, participants in the prospective study had the option of providing additional blood draws and questionnaires. Before DNA extraction, blood samples from the prospective study were shipped at room temperature or frozen. This sample is drawn from a study of blood T cell repertoires in COVID-19 (dated by TCRdb to the early 2020s). At the level of the whole study: Collaborator samples came from the United States, Italy and Spain and covered acute and convalescent phases of COVID-19. The material from the prospective study consisted of cDNA or gDNA derived from T cells, B-cell-depleted T cells, or PBMCs. Where available, HLA class I and class II types were taken from metadata supplied by the sample provider and were not determined by assay-based typing. Subjects who had been exposed to COVID-19, were actively infected with it, or had recovered from it provided the deeply sampled blood TCRbeta repertoires that made up the dataset. Samples came from the ongoing ImmuneRACE study (first 160 participants) plus 1,254 subjects from 6 global collaborators. The repertoires were made available in a free public database intended to serve as a resource for research on the immune response to SARS-CoV-2. The sample metadata nearly always contained a de-identified subject ID, COVID-19 status, age in years and sex.

Unmatched junction bases come to 1, with V trimmed by 0 bases and J by 4 bases. Based on the germline V gene, the CDR1 and CDR2 sequences are SGHAT and FQNNGV. From its cysteine to its phenylalanine, the CDR3 spans 15 amino acids. Kept here is only the CDR3 DNA, which spans 45 bases and is read in frame from base 1. Points the paper makes about the study in general: How much clinical and demographic metadata was included differed by source and by participant, and the metadata was provided uncurated.

Sequencing input: PBMCs or T cells enriched from blood (not recorded which). Here the chain combines TRBV11-2 and TRBJ2-1; 9 central bases correspond to TRBD2. The receptor was derived from a woman aged 25 to 39 with acute COVID-19. The CDR3 protein sequence reads: CASSLDSGSYNEQFF. The DNA sequence is TGTGCCAGCAGCTTAGATAGCGGGAGTTACAATGAGCAGTTCTTC.